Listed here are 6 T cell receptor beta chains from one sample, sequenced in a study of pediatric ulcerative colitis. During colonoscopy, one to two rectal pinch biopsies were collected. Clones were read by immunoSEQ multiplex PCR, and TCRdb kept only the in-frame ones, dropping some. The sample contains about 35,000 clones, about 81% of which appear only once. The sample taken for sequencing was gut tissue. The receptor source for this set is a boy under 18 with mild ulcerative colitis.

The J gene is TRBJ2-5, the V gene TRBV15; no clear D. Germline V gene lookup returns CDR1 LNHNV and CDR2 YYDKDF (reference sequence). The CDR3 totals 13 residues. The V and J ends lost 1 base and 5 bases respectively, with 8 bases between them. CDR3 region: CATSRGGPETQYF. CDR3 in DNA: TGTGCCACCAGCAGAGGAGGCCCCGAGACCCAGTACTTC.

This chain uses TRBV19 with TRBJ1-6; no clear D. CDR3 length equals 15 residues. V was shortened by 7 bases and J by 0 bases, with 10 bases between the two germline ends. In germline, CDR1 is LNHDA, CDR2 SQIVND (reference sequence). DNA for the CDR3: TGTGCCAGTACCTTGGTCAGCTCCTATAATTCACCCCTCCACTTT. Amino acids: CASTLVSSYNSPLHF.

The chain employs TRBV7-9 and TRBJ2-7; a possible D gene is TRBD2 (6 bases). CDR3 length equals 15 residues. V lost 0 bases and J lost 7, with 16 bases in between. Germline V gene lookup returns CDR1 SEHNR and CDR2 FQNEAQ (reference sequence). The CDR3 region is CASSLAIGRREEQYF. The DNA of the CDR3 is TGTGCCAGCAGCTTAGCAATAGGGCGGAGGGAAGAGCAGTACTTC.

In DNA form, the CDR3 reads TGTGCCAGCAGTTCACGGTCTAACTATGGCTACACCTTC. This codes for CASSSRSNYGYTF. This chain links TRBV27 with TRBJ1-2; D is unresolved. CDR1 is MNHEY and CDR2 is SMNVEV in the germline V gene (reference sequence). This CDR3 spans 13 amino acids. V was cut by 4 bases and J by 0 bases, with 6 bases left in between.

This CDR3 reads CASSFSGFRTDTQYF. CDR3 sequence (DNA): TGTGCCAGCAGTTTCTCAGGATTCAGAACAGATACGCAGTATTTT. The chain recombines TRBV6-6 with TRBJ2-3; D ambiguous. Germline lookup yields CDR1 MNHNY and CDR2 SVGAGI (reference sequence). V was clipped by 4 bases and J by 3 bases, with 14 bases between them. The CDR3 totals 15 residues.

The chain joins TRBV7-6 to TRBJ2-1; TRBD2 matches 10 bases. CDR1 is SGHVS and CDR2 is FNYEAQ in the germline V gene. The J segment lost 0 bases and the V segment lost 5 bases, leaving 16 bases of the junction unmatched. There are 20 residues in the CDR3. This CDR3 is CASSPTGRLAGVYSYNEQFF. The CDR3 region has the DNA TGTGCCAGCAGCCCTACCGGTCGGCTAGCGGGGGTTTACTCCTACAATGAGCAGTTCTTC.